This TCR beta chain appears in the sequencing data of a study of beta chain features in type 1 diabetes. Study-level points and caveats: When Type 1 diabetes patients were examined, their TCRB CDR3s proved moderately but significantly shorter in all four CD4+ subsets.

CDR3 size: 18 residues. Germline V gives CDR1 MNHEY, CDR2 SMNVEV (reference sequence). Trimming stripped 4 bases from V and 13 bases from J, with 29 bases between. This clone appeared a few times. Its antigen is unknown. In total, each donor contributed a single heparinised blood draw that averaged around 110 mL. Sorting produced populations that all topped 95% purity. The investigators reverse transcribed all of the isolated RNA, so they sequenced expressed TCRB transcripts. Naive, central memory and regulatory T cell samples produced a mean of approximately 4 million reads. Clones were read by immunoSEQ multiplex PCR, and TCRdb kept only the in-frame ones, dropping some. The data contain 310,000 or so clones, around 9% of them singletons.

This chain joins TRBV27 and TRBJ1-6, with D maybe TRBD1 (6 bases). The TCR was taken from a man under 40 with type 1 diabetes. The sequenced sample was central memory CD4+ T cells from blood. The CDR3 DNA reads as TGTGCCAGCAGTTCAACTCCTCCTCAGTCAGGGGCGCTTAGTCCCCTCCACTTT. This gives the protein CASSSTPPQSGALSPLHF.